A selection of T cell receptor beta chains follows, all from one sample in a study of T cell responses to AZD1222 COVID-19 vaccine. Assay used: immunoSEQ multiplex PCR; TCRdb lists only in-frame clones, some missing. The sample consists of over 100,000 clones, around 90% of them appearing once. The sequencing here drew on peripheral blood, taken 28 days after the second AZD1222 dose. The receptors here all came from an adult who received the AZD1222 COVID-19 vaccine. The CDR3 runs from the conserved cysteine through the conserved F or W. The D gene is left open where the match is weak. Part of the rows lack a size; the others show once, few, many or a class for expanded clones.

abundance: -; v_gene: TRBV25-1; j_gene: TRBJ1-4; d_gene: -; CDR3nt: TGTGCCAGCAGTGAATATGGAATGAGGAATGAAAAACTGTTTTTT; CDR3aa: CASSEYGMRNEKLFF
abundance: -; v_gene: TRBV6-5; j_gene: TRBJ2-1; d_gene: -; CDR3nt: TGTGCCAGCAGGTTTTACAATGAGCAGTTCTTC; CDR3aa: CASRFYNEQFF
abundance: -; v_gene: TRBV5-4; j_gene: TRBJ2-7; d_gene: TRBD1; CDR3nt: TGTGCCAGCAGCTTTGGACAGGGAAGCTACGAGCAGTACTTC; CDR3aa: CASSFGQGSYEQYF
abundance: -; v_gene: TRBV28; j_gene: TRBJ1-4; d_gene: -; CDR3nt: TGTGCCAGCAGTGGAAGCGGGGGGACAACTAATGAAAAACTGTTTTTT; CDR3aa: CASSGSGGTTNEKLFF
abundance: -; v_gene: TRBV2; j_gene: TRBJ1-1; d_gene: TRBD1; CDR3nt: TGTGCCAGCAGTGAAGCGCAGGGGGCTATAGTATTGGACACTGAAGCTTTCTTT; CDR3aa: CASSEAQGAIVLDTEAFF
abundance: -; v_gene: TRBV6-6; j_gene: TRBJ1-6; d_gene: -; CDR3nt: TGTGCCAGCAGTTACTTGGATAATTCACCCCTCCACTTT; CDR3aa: CASSYLDNSPLHF
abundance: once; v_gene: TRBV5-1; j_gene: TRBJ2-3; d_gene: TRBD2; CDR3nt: TGCGCCAGCAGCCAAAGGACTAGCGGGGTGACAGATACGCAGTATTTT; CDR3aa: CASSQRTSGVTDTQYF
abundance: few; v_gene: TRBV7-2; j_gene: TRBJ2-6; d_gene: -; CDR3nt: TGTGCCAGCGGGAGTTCTGGGGCCAACGTCCTGACTTTC; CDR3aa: CASGSSGANVLTF
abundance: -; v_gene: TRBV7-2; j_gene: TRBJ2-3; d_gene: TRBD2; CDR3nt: TGTGCCAGCAGCCCAAGCGGGGGGTGGGCAGATACGCAGTATTTT; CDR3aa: CASSPSGGWADTQYF
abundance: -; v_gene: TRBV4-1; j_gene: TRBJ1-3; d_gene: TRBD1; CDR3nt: TGCGCCAGCAGCCAGAACCCAACAGGGGGCTCAGGAAACACCATATATTTT; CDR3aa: CASSQNPTGGSGNTIYF
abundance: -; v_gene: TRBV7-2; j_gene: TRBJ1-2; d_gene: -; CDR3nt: TGTGCCAGCAGCTTAAGGGGAGCCTATGGCTACACCTTC; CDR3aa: CASSLRGAYGYTF
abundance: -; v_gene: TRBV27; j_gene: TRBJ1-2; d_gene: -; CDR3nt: TGTGCCAGCTCCGGGACGGGTAACTATGGCTACACCTTC; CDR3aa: CASSGTGNYGYTF
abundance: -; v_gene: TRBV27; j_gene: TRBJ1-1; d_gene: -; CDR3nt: TGTGCCAGCAGTCCCCGGGTCTTGAACACTGAAGCTTTCTTT; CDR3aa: CASSPRVLNTEAFF
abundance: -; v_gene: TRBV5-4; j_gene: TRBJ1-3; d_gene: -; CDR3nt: TGTGCCAGCAGCTCATTCACACTCTCTGGAAACACCATATATTTT; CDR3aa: CASSSFTLSGNTIYF
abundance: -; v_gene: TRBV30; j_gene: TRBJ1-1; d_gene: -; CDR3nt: TGTGCCTGGAGCCGCCGGGGCCGAGTAGGAGCTTTCTTT; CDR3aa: CAWSRRGRVGAFF
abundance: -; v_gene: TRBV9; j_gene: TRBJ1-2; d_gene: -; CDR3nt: TGTGCCAGCAGCGCCGCCCAGGAAGAGGGTGGCTACACCTTC; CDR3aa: CASSAAQEEGGYTF
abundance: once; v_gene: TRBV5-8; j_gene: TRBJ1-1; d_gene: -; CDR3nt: TGTGCCAGCAGTTCGTGGGGGTATGGGGACACTGAAGCTTTCTTT; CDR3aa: CASSSWGYGDTEAFF
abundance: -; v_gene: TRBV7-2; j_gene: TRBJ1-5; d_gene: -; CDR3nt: TGTGCCAGCAGCGCCGAAGGAGGCAATCAGCCCCAGCATTTT; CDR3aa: CASSAEGGNQPQHF
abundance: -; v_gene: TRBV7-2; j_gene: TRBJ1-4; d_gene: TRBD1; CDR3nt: TGTGCCAGCAGCTTACAGGGGGGTTCCAATGAAAAACTGTTTTTT; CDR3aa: CASSLQGGSNEKLFF
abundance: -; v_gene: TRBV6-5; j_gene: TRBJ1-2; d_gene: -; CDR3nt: TGTGCCAGCAGTTCCCCGGACTATGGCTACACCTTC; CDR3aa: CASSSPDYGYTF
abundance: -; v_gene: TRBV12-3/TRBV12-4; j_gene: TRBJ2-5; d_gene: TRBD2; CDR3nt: TGTGCCAGCAGCCCAGCGGGGGAGACCCAGTACTTC; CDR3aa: CASSPAGETQYF
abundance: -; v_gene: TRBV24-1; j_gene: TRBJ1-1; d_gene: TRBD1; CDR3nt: TGTGCCACCAGTGACCCGGGGACAGGGAACACTGAAGCTTTCTTT; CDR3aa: CATSDPGTGNTEAFF
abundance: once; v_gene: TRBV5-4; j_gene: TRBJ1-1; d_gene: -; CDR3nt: TGTGCCAGCAGACCTTGGGGGGAGGGTGTGAACACTGAAGCTTTCTTT; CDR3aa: CASRPWGEGVNTEAFF